Below, one T cell receptor beta chain is given with its context. Between the trimmed V and J ends, which lost 6 bases and 0 bases, there was a span of 6 bases. In germline, CDR1 is MDHEN, CDR2 SYDVKM. This CDR3 region has 13 residues. Primers for the PCR totalled 60 Vbeta and 13 Jbeta. Using immunoSEQ multiplex PCR, the repertoire was profiled, and TCRdb retains in-frame clones only, with some absent. Of more than 150,000 clones in the sample, more than 75% are singletons; the top ten hold 2% to 2.5%. These data come from a study of cytomegalovirus exposure and HLA in healthy donors. The sequence came from a woman in her twenties or thirties in good health and CMV-seropositive. The J gene is TRBJ2-4, the V gene TRBV28; possibly TRBD1 for D (5 bases). The sample was PBMCs. Here the CDR3 DNA reads TGTGCCAGCAGCAGGGTAGCCAAAAACATTCAGTACTTC. This codes for CASSRVAKNIQYF.